This T cell receptor (beta chain) came from a study of cytomegalovirus exposure and HLA in healthy donors. The PCR had 60 Vbeta and 13 Jbeta primers. Using immunoSEQ multiplex PCR, the repertoire was profiled, and TCRdb retains in-frame clones only, with some absent. The sample has 150,000 to 200,000 clones, about 12% seen once. Among the donors, all were healthy bone marrow donors. This CDR3 has 13 residues. J lost 13 bases, V lost 4 bases, and 7 bases had no gene match. CDR1 and CDR2 from the germline V gene are SGHRS and YFSETQ. The chain joins TRBV5-1 to TRBJ2-5, with 13 positions matching TRBD2. The TCR sequence derives from a man aged 45-65 years in good health and CMV-seropositive. The sequenced material came from PBMCs. The CDR3 protein is CASSQGLAGTGYF. As DNA, the CDR3 is TGCGCCAGCAGCCAGGGACTAGCGGGGACAGGGTACTTC.